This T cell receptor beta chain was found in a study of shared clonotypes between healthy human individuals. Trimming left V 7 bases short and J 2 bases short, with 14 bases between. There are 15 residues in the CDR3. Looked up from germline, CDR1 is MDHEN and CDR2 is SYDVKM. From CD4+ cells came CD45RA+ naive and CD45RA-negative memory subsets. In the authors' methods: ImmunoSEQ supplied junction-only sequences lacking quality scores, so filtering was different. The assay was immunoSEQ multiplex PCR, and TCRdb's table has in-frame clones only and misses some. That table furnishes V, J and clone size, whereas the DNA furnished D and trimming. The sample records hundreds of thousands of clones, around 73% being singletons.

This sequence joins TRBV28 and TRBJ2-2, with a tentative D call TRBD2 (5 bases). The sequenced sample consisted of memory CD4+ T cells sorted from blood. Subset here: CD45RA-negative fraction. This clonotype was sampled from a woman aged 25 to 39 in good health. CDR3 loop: CASTPSTGNTGELFF. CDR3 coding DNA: TGTGCCAGCACCCCTTCAACGGGAAACACCGGGGAGCTGTTTTTT.